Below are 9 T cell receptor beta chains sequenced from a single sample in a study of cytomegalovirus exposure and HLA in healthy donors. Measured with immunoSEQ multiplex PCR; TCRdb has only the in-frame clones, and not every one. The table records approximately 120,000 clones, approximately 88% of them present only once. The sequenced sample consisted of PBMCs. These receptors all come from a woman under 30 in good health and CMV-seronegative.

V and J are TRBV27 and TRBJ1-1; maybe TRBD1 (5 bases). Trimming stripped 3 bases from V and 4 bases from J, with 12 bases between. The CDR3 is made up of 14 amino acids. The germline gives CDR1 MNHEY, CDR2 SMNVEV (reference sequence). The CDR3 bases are TGTGCCAGCAGTTTTAGGGCGCAGGGCACTGAAGCTTTCTTT. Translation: CASSFRAQGTEAFF.

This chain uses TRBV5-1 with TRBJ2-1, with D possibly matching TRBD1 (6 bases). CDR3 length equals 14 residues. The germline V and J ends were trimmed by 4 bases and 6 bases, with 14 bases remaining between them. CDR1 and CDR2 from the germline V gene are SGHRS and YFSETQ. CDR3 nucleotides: TGCGCCAGCAGCGCGGGCTGGGGGCGCAATGAGCAGTTCTTC. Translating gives CASSAGWGRNEQFF.

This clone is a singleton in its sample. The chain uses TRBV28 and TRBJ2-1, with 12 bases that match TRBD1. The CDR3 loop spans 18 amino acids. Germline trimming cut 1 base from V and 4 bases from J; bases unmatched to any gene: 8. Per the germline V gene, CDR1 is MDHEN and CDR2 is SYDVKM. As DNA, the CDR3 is TGTGCCAGCAGTTTATCTACCGCGGGACAGGGGGCGTACAATGAGCAGTTCTTC. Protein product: CASSLSTAGQGAYNEQFF. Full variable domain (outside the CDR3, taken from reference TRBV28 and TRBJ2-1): DVKVTQSSRYLVKRTGEKVFLECVQDMDHENMFWYRQDPGLGLRLIYFSYDVKMKEKGDIPEGYSVSREKKERFSLILESASTNQTSMYLCASSLSTAGQGAYNEQFFGPGTRLTVL.

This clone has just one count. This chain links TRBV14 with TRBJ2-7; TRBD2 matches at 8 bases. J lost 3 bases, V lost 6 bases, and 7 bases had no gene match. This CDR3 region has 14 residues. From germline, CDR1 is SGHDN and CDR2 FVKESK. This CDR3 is CASSPSGFFYEQYF. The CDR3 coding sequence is TGTGCCAGCAGTCCTAGCGGGTTTTTCTACGAGCAGTACTTC.

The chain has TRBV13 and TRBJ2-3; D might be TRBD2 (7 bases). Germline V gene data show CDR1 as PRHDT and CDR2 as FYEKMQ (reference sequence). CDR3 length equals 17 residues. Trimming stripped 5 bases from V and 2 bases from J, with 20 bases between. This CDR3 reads CASSTRGGGSSTDTQYF. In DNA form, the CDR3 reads TGTGCCAGCAGCACCAGAGGGGGGGGGTCCTCCACAGATACGCAGTATTTT.

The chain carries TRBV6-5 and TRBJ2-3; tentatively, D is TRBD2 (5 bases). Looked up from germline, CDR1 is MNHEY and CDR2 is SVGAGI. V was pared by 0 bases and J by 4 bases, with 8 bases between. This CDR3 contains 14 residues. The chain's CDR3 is CASSYSTTSDTQYF. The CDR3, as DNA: TGTGCCAGCAGTTACTCGACTACGTCAGATACGCAGTATTTT.

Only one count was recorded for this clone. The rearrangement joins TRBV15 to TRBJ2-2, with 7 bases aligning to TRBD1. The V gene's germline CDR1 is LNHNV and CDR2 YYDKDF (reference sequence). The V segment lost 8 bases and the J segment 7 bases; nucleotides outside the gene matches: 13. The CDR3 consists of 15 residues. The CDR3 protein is CATERFDRVGGELFF. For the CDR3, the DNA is TGTGCCACCGAGCGATTTGACAGGGTTGGCGGGGAGCTGTTTTTT.

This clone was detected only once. CDR3 amino acids: CASSLVRLSGGIGQYF. The DNA for the CDR3 is TGTGCCAGCAGCTTAGTCCGCCTTAGCGGGGGCATAGGGCAGTACTTC. The chain has TRBV11-2 and TRBJ2-7, with 9 bases that match TRBD2. V was clipped by 1 base and J by 9 bases; unmatched bases: 13. The germline gives CDR1 SGHAT, CDR2 FQNNGV. The CDR3 is 16 amino acids.

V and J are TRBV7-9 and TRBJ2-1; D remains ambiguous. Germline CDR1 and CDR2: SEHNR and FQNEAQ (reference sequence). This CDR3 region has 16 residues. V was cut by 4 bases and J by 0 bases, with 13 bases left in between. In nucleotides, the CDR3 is TGTGCCAGCAGCTCCCTGCCGGGTAGCTCCTACAATGAGCAGTTCTTC. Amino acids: CASSSLPGSSYNEQFF.